The subject of this entry is one TCR beta chain. This clonotype was found once. The antigen it recognizes is unknown. Per-base qualities were not stored, and no clone one base away is much larger. One read alone provides weak support. The sample is drawn from a study of identical twins (dated by TCRdb to about 2016). Turning to the overall study: The study deep-sequenced TCR alpha and beta repertoires from monozygotic twins, unrelated adults of various ages and cord blood to test whether fetal clonotypes persist. To rule out contamination, the twin experiments were replicated at different times with different library preparation protocols. What the research found in general, with its limitations: In monozygotic twins, out-of-frame TCR alpha sharing was systematically underestimated by recombination models, although the models agreed with sharing between unrelated individuals. Invariant T cells such as MAIT and iNKT could partly confound zero-insertion analyses, although diverse VJ usage argued against such confounding for most clonotypes. In beta out-of-frame sequences, excess twin sharing was weaker, because having fewer shared sequences lowered the signal-to-noise ratio. Because the same donors could not be followed over many years, the conclusions depended on cross-sectional statistical analysis. Fewer insertions were carried by abundant cord blood beta clonotypes, a similar but weaker trend appeared in young adult naive repertoires, and no such trend appeared in memory repertoires. Compared with coincidental sharing between unrelated individuals, out-of-frame TCR alpha sequences shared between twins had an excess of sequences with low generation probability.

The library was built by means of 5' RACE. Sequencing was performed on an Illumina HiSeq 2000. Template switching introduced a universal primer binding site; the final cDNA contained a unique molecular identifier, enabling accurate counting of TCR cDNA molecules. Specific primers in the conserved constant-segment region were used to synthesize first-strand cDNA for the TCR alpha and beta chains. To control for contamination, every cDNA library carried two barcodes: a SMART-Mk sample barcode plus Illumina barcodes. Two successive PCR steps introduced TruSeq adapter sequences along with Illumina sample barcodes. The TCR alpha and beta cDNA libraries were sequenced on the Illumina HiSeq platform using custom primers. As for how the authors treated the data: Raw reads were processed with MiGEC to extract unique molecular identifiers, and MiXCR was used to determine CDR3 positions. For each individual, recombination models were inferred using an EM algorithm with the repgenHMM and IGoR tools. Shared clonotypes were analyzed with the tcR package in R, and sharing was normalized by the product of cloneset sizes. Out-of-frame nonproductive sequences were analyzed to study raw recombination free of thymic and clonal selection effects. TCRdb reprocessing: public reads trimmed at Q25 with fastp, clones called with MiXCR, in-frame beta chains kept. For every CDR3 protein sequence, its rows merge into one entry that carries the most common genes and DNA. The V and J calls come from TCRdb's annotation, not from the publication. The sample has approximately 700,000 distinct CDR3 sequences on record, about 20% of them singletons. Around 12% of the sample goes to the ten largest clones.

Only healthy Caucasian donors were included. The twin cohort consisted of three pairs of female monozygotic twins, all aged 18 to 29 years. Peripheral blood mononuclear cells were the source from which RNA for the TCR libraries was isolated. Clipping removes 5 bases from V and 6 bases from J, with 10 as the unmatched junction base count. CDR1 and CDR2 are drawn from the germline V gene (reference sequence): LNHNV, YYDKDF. The CDR3 starts with the cysteine, ends with the phenylalanine, and has 15 residues. The kept DNA is CDR3 alone, 45 bases in frame from the first base. This sample was shared with a second study, whose subject was T cells expressing NK-cell markers. As the second study states: Three sorted T-cell subsets (CD3+CD56+NKG2C+, CD3+CD56+NKG2C- and CD3+CD56-NKG2C+) from under 10 donors had their TCR beta-chain repertoires profiled. Among the eight sequenced donors, seven were HCMV-seropositive and one was HCMV-seronegative. In several experiments an anti-gammadeltaTCR antibody was added to restrict sorting to alphabetaTCR-expressing T cells. In six donors, the dominant CD3+CD56+NKG2C+ clonotypes were among the top 10 CD8+ clonotypes and accounted for roughly 1.0-8% of CD8+ T cells. Those dominant clonotypes were again the most abundant among CD3+CD56-NKG2C+ cells in several donors, at about 28.3-65%. It remained unclear whether the expanded NKG2C-expressing T cell clones were specific for HCMV antigens. The study sequenced eight donors, all healthy volunteers chosen at random: three men and five women. A commercial ELISA kit detecting HCMV-specific IgG in serum was used to determine HCMV serostatus. Bulk peripheral blood T-cell repertoires were additionally sequenced from unsorted PBMC for over five donors. MIGEC was used to demultiplex reads and group the reads by UMI, and MiTCR was used to assemble and quantify clonotypes. To exclude erroneous sequences, only TCR cDNA sequences supported by at least two reads were retained. The tcR package was used for downstream repertoire analysis, and clonotypes were matched across fractions by CDR3 nucleotide sequence plus V segment. Antigen specificity was annotated against VDJdb with VDJmatch, allowing one amino acid substitution in CDR3.

This TCR came from a woman between 18 and 29 years old in good health. The sample comprised PBMCs. The chain couples TRBV15 to TRBJ2-1, and TRBD1 matches 7 of the central bases. Here the CDR3 is given as CATSGSSQGTNEQFF. The nucleotide sequence reads as follows: TGTGCCACCAGCGGGAGTTCACAGGGGACCAATGAGCAGTTCTTC.